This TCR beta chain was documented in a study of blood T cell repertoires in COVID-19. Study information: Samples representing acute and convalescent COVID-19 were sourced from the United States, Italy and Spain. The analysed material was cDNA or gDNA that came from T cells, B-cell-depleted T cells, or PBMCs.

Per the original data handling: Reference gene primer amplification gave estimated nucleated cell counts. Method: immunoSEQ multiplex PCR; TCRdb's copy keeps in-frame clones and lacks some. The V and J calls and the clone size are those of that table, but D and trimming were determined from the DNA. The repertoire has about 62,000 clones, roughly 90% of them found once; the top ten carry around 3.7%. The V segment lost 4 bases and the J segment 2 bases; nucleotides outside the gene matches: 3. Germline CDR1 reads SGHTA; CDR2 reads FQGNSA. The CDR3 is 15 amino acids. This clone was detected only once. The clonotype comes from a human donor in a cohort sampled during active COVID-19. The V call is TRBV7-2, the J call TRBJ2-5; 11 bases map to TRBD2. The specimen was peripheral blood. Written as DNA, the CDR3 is TGTGCCAGCAGCTCCAGGACTAGCGGGCAAGAGACCCAGTACTTC. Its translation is CASSSRTSGQETQYF.